These 14 T cell receptor beta chains came from one sample sequenced in a study of post-analysis software for immune sequencing data. Overall study findings and caveats: Controls had lower frequencies than patients of roughly five TRBV segments, which included TRBV5-6, TRBV5-1 and TRBV20-1.

The authors incorporated unique molecular identifiers into the TCR beta cDNA libraries. A single record per CDR3 protein comes from TCRdb applying MiXCR to the PCR reads. This sample yields some 690,000 distinct CDR3 sequences, of which around 64% are seen a single time; roughly 12% belongs to the top ten. No antigen has been identified for these receptors. Sequencing was performed on blood. Receptor source: a girl between 2 and 10 years old with multiple sclerosis.

This chain uses TRBV10-3 with TRBJ2-3, with D possibly matching TRBD1 (5 bases). CDR1 and CDR2 from the germline V gene are ENHRY and SYGVKD. V shed 6 bases and J shed 8 bases, with 15 bases lying between them. The CDR3 is 13 amino acids. Here the CDR3 DNA reads TGTGCCATCAGGGACATGATGATGGGTACGCAGTATTTT. It is translated as CAIRDMMMGTQYF.

This clonotype was found a few times. The J gene is TRBJ2-5, the V gene TRBV29-1, with 9 bases identical to TRBD1. Trimming at V came to 3 bases and at J to 7 bases, leaving 9 bases not matched to a gene. From germline, CDR1 is SQVTM and CDR2 ANQGSEA. The length of the CDR3 is 14 residues. The CDR3 DNA reads TGCAGCGTTGAGGAGGCGGGACAGGGTTCGACCCAGTACTTC. Encoded protein: CSVEEAGQGSTQYF.

This chain connects TRBV5-1 to TRBJ2-1, with D uncertain. The CDR3 is made up of 15 amino acids. V lost 2 bases, J lost 3 bases, and 12 bases lay in between. Germline values: CDR1 SGHRS, CDR2 YFSETQ. Here the CDR3 DNA reads TGCGCCAGCAGCTTTCTAGGCGGTGGCTACAATGAGCAGTTCTTC. Translating gives CASSFLGGGYNEQFF. Together with reference TRBV5-1 and TRBJ2-1, the CDR3 gives the full variable domain: KAGVTQTPRYLIKTRGQQVTLSCSPISGHRSVSWYQQTPGQGLQFLFEYFSETQRNKGNFPGRFSGRQFSNSRSEMNVSTLELGDSALYLCASSFLGGGYNEQFFGPGTRLTVL.

The chain combines TRBV5-1 with TRBJ2-7; D gene uncertain. This CDR3 spans 13 amino acids. From germline, CDR1 is SGHRS and CDR2 YFSETQ. Trimming stripped 5 bases from V and 6 bases from J, with 15 bases between. The CDR3 nucleotides read TGCGCCAGCAGTGGCGAAGGGTTGGGCGAGCAGTACTTC. Translated, it gives CASSGEGLGEQYF.

This clonotype occurred a few times. The genes are TRBV29-1 and TRBJ2-7; D tentatively fits TRBD1 or TRBD2 (5 bases each). Germline V CDR1 and CDR2: SQVTM, ANQGSEA. This CDR3 has 13 amino acids. V lost 6 bases to trimming and J lost 2 bases, with 14 bases between them. The CDR3 sequence: CSVRRDPAYEQYF. The CDR3 bases are TGCAGCGTGCGACGGGACCCTGCCTACGAGCAGTACTTC.

The chain employs TRBV5-5 and TRBJ1-2; D gene ambiguous. This CDR3 has 14 residues. The V and J ends lost 3 bases and 7 bases respectively, with 16 bases between them. The germline gives CDR1 SGHKS, CDR2 YYEKEE (reference sequence). CDR3: CASSYSLLDGGYTF. CDR3 sequence (DNA): TGTGCCAGCAGCTACTCTCTATTGGACGGTGGCTACACCTTC.

The CDR3 DNA sequence: TGTGCCAGCAGTAACACAGGGGGAGGAGAGACCCAGTACTTC. Amino acids: CASSNTGGGETQYF. This chain uses TRBV27 with TRBJ2-5; TRBD1 matches at 8 bases. CDR3 size: 14 residues. The V gene's germline CDR1 is MNHEY and CDR2 SMNVEV (reference sequence). After removal of 5 bases from V and 4 bases from J, the junction contained 6 bases not matched to a gene.

This chain links TRBV27 with TRBJ2-3; tentative D call: TRBD1 (6 bases). CDR1 is MNHEY and CDR2 is SMNVEV in the germline V gene (reference sequence). V gave up 5 bases and J gave up 5 bases, with 14 bases separating them. This CDR3 is built from 14 residues. Here the CDR3 DNA reads TGTGCCAGCAGTCCTTTCATGACAGGAGATACGCAGTATTTT. Translating gives CASSPFMTGDTQYF.

This sequence joins TRBV12-3 or TRBV12-4 and TRBJ1-1; 10 bases fit TRBD1. CDR3 length: 13 residues. V lost 5 bases, J lost 11 bases, and 8 bases stayed unmatched. CDR3 sequence reads: CASSTGTGVDAFF. CDR3 DNA sequence: TGTGCCAGCAGTACCGGGACAGGGGTAGACGCTTTCTTT.

This clonotype turned up a few times. The J gene is TRBJ2-7, the V gene TRBV2, with 7 bases fitting TRBD2. With the DNA end fitting TRBJ2-5 better, the J assignment may be wrong. CDR3 length: 14 amino acids. The germline CDR1 and CDR2 sequences are SNHLY and FYNNEI. The CDR3 nucleotides read TGTGCCAGCACTGGCACTAGCGCCGGGGGGACCCAGTACTTC. Its protein product is CASTGTSAGGTQYF.

In its sample, this clonotype was seen once. This rearrangement joins TRBV18 to TRBJ2-3; 13 bases agree with TRBD2. The length of the CDR3 is 17 residues. V dropped 3 bases and J dropped 3; count of bases not matched to a gene: 6. Per germline, CDR1 KGHSH and CDR2 LQKENI. The CDR3: CASSPRTSGSGTDTQYF. DNA for the CDR3: TGTGCCAGCTCACCGCGGACTAGCGGGAGTGGGACAGATACGCAGTATTTT.

This clonotype was recorded once. The CDR3 protein is CSAPYDRNYNYGYTF. CDR3 nucleotide sequence: TGCAGTGCTCCCTACGACAGGAACTATAACTATGGCTACACCTTC. This chain joins TRBV20-1 and TRBJ1-2; D might be TRBD1 (6 bases). V was cut by 5 bases and J by 1 base, with 17 bases left in between. CDR1 DFQATT and CDR2 SNEGSKA come from the germline V gene (reference sequence). The CDR3 runs 15 residues.

The V call is TRBV7-9, the J call TRBJ1-2, with TRBD1 as a possible D gene (5 bases). The CDR3 is 14 residues long. CDR1 and CDR2 from the germline V gene are SEHNR and FQNEAQ (reference sequence). V was clipped by 3 bases and J by 1 base, with 9 bases between them. In DNA, the CDR3 is TGTGCCAGCAGCTTCAGGGCTGATAACTATGGCTACACCTTC. As protein: CASSFRADNYGYTF.

J is TRBJ2-1 and V is TRBV10-3; weak D call: TRBD1 (6 bases). CDR1 and CDR2 from the germline V gene are ENHRY and SYGVKD. Between the trimmed V and J ends, which lost 5 bases and 8 bases, there was a span of 10 bases. This CDR3 spans 12 amino acids. The CDR3 loop reads CAISTGSDEQFF. In nucleotides, the CDR3 is TGTGCCATCAGTACAGGGTCGGATGAGCAGTTCTTC.